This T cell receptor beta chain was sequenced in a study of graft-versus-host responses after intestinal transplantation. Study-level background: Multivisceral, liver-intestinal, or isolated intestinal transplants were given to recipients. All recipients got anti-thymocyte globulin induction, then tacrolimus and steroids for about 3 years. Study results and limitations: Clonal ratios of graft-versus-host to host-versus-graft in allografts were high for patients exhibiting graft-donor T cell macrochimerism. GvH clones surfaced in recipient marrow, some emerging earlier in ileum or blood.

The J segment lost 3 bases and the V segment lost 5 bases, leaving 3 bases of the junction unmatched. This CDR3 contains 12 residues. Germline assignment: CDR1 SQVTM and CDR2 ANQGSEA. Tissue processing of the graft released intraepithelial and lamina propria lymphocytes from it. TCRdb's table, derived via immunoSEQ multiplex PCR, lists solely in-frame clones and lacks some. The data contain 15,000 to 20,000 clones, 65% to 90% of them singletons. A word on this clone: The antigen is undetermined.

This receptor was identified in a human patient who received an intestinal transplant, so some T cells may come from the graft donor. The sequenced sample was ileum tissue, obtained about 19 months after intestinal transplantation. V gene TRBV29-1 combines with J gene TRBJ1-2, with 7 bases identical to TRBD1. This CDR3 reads CSVQTGDYGYTF. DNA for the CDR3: TGCAGCGTTCAAACAGGGGACTATGGCTACACCTTC.